Sequencing of this T cell receptor beta chain was carried out in a study of regulatory T cells in long-lasting Graves disease. The time point is: newly diagnosed GD, antithyroid drugs for less than 3 months. PBMCs provided the RNA from which the TCR library was made. Findings of the study overall: Not thyroid tissue but only peripheral blood was studied. There were preferences for TRBV28, TRBJ1-2 and TRBJ2-5 in persistent disease.

Ten or more counts support this clonotype. Its antigen is unknown. V was pared by 7 bases and J by 1 base, with 14 bases between. From germline, CDR1 is MDHEN and CDR2 SYDVKM. The CDR3 length is 15 residues. Construction of TCR beta libraries relied on iRepertoire HTBI primers and on Arm-PCR targeting CDR3 regions. MiXCR, run by TCRdb on the multiplex PCR reads, gives a single entry per CDR3 protein. In the table there are over 500,000 distinct CDR3 sequences, about 16% of which are singletons. The same data also went into a second study, on T cells in Graves' hyperthyroidism and ophthalmopathy.

The chain combines TRBV28 with TRBJ1-5, with D unclear. This TCR was recovered from a man younger than 30 with Graves disease. Sequenced material: peripheral blood mononuclear cells (PBMCs), taken at new diagnosis, from a patient treated with antithyroid drugs. The CDR3 DNA follows: TGTGCCAGCATCCCCGGTATGGGGAGCAATCAGCCCCAGCATTTT. Translation: CASIPGMGSNQPQHF. Based on the CDR3 plus reference TRBV28 and TRBJ1-5, the full variable domain is DVKVTQSSRYLVKRTGEKVFLECVQDMDHENMFWYRQDPGLGLRLIYFSYDVKMKEKGDIPEGYSVSREKKERFSLILESASTNQTSMYLCASIPGMGSNQPQHFGDGTRLSIL.